The clone carrying this TCR beta chain was seen more than once but under ten times. Its antigen is still unknown. The germline gene is not matched at one end of the junction; a read error may be the cause. The method was immunoSEQ multiplex PCR; TCRdb's version includes in-frame clones alone and lacks a portion of them. Of 650,000 to 700,000 clones listed, roughly 87% are singletons. The CDR3 is made up of 15 amino acids. Germline V CDR1 and CDR2: SEHNR, FQNEAQ (reference sequence). This sample is drawn from a study of shared clonotypes between healthy human individuals. Study observations and caveats: In general, naive subsets displayed greater estimated richness than memory subsets did.

The chain combines TRBV7-9 with TRBJ1-1; D might be TRBD1 (5 bases). The sequenced material came from memory CD8+ T cells from PBMCs. As to subset: CD45RO+ cells pooled with CCR7-negative TemRA cells. This TCR came from a man aged 18 to 35 in good health. Some clones in this sample may be carry-over from other donors' samples. The CDR3 loop is CATSLRRGENTEAFF. In DNA form, the CDR3 reads TGTGCCACCAGCTTAAGGCGGGGCGAGAACACTGAAGCTTTCTTT.